Following are 29 T cell receptor beta chains from one sample sequenced in a study of siplizumab effects on memory and regulatory T cells. Data came from immunoSEQ multiplex PCR; TCRdb stores just in-frame clones and leaves some out. This sample has roughly 69,000 clones, with 75% to 90% found just once. Specimen: memory CD4+ T cells sorted from blood. These receptors were collected from a human donor in good health.

The J gene is TRBJ2-1, the V gene TRBV23-1; D is ambiguous. TRBV23-1 is known as an ORF, though its function is uncertain. V lost 4 bases, J lost 5 bases, and 15 bases lay in between. The CDR3 runs 15 residues. The CDR3 DNA follows: TGCGCCAGCAGTCTACGAGCCTATCCACACAATGAGCAGTTCTTC. Amino acid sequence: CASSLRAYPHNEQFF.

The rearrangement joins TRBV21-1 to TRBJ1-3; the table calls TRBD1, which could not be checked here. TRBV21-1 is a listed pseudogene. CDR3 length equals 19 residues. CDR3 in amino acids: CASSKTPKETGGVGNTIYF. The CDR3 DNA reads TGTGCCAGCAGCAAAACCCCGAAAGAGACAGGGGGCGTAGGAAACACCATATATTTT.

This clone was recorded a few times. The chain uses TRBV7-9 and TRBJ1-5, with D tentatively TRBD1 (6 bases). Trimming shortened V by 2 bases and J by 8 bases, and 22 bases separated the two germline ends. Germline loops: CDR1 SEHNR, CDR2 FQNEAQ (reference sequence). The CDR3 length is 17 residues. This chain's CDR3 is CASSLYRDKKRREPQHF. CDR3 bases: TGTGCCAGCAGCTTATACCGGGACAAAAAGCGAAGGGAGCCCCAGCATTTT.

The V call is TRBV6-5, the J call TRBJ1-1; 7 bases line up with TRBD1. Germline V gene sequence: CDR1 MNHEY, CDR2 SVGAGI. This CDR3 contains 12 residues. V lost 2 bases to trimming and J lost 11 bases; unmatched junction nucleotides: 5. The CDR3 sequence: CASSYAGDSAFF. The CDR3 DNA reads TGTGCCAGCAGTTACGCGGGGGACAGCGCTTTCTTT.

This chain connects TRBV5-6 to TRBJ2-3; D might be TRBD1 or TRBD2, each matching 5 bases. From germline, CDR1 is SGHDT and CDR2 YYEEEE. V lost 3 bases, J lost 3 bases, and 17 bases lay in between. The CDR3 consists of 16 residues. CDR3 DNA sequence: TGTGCCAGCAGCTCCGGGACCACTCTCAAAACAGATACGCAGTATTTT. Encoded protein: CASSSGTTLKTDTQYF.

This clone was observed once. The J gene is TRBJ2-2, the V gene TRBV9; either TRBD1 or TRBD2 may fit D (5 bases each). The CDR3 length is 14 residues. Trimming removed 3 bases at V and 6 bases at J, with 12 bases between. CDR1 SGDLS and CDR2 YYNGEE come from the germline V gene. CDR3 sequence reads: CASSDQGDAGELFF. The CDR3 DNA reads TGTGCCAGCAGCGATCAGGGAGATGCCGGGGAGCTGTTTTTT.

This clone was found a few times. V is TRBV5-6 and J is TRBJ1-4; no clear D gene. The CDR3 consists of 12 residues. Trimming removed 1 base from V and 15 bases from J, with 13 bases in between. Germline lookup yields CDR1 SGHDT and CDR2 YYEEEE. CDR3 nucleotide sequence: TGTGCCAGCAGCTTGTTTGGAGCTGGCGTGTTTTTT. Amino acids: CASSLFGAGVFF. Full variable domain (rest looked up from reference TRBV5-6 and TRBJ1-4): DAGVTQSPTHLIKTRGQQVTLRCSPKSGHDTVSWYQQALGQGPQFIFQYYEEEERQRGNFPDRFSGHQFPNYSSELNVNALLLGDSALYLCASSLFGAGVFFGSGTQLSVL.

J is TRBJ1-1 and V is TRBV11-3, with 8 positions matching TRBD1. Germline CDR1 reads SGHNT; CDR2 reads YENEEA. The CDR3 covers 13 residues. V was pared by 2 bases and J by 6 bases, with 2 bases of the junction left unmatched. The CDR3 nucleotides are TGTGCCAGCAGCTTACAGGGGGCGGCTGAAGCTTTCTTT. It is translated as CASSLQGAAEAFF.

This chain uses TRBV29-1 with TRBJ2-7; 11 positions match TRBD1. Germline CDR1 SQVTM, CDR2 ANQGSEA. This CDR3 region has 16 residues. V gave up 1 base and J gave up 3 bases; unmatched junction bases: 8. CDR3 coding DNA: TGCAGCGTTGAAGGTCCACCGGGACAGGGGGTCTACGAGCAGTACTTC. Translating it yields CSVEGPPGQGVYEQYF.

This chain uses TRBV7-6 with TRBJ2-1, with 10 bases aligning to TRBD2. This CDR3 has 15 amino acids. The V gene end was trimmed by 2 bases and the J gene end by 8 bases; junction bases not matched to a gene: 6. Germline CDR1 SGHVS, CDR2 FNYEAQ. The CDR3 DNA reads TGTGCCAGCAGCTTACTCCCTAGCGGGGGCGATGAGCAGTTCTTC. Protein sequence: CASSLLPSGGDEQFF. The variable domain in full, with the rest retrieved from reference TRBV7-6 and TRBJ2-1, is GAGVSQSPRYKVTKRGQDVALRCDPISGHVSLYWYRQALGQGPEFLTYFNYEAQQDKSGLPNDRFSAERPEGSISTLTIQRTEQRDSAMYRCASSLLPSGGDEQFFGPGTRLTVL.

The rearrangement links TRBV6-1 to TRBJ2-3, with TRBD1 identical over 7 bases. The CDR3 covers 14 residues. Losses at the gene ends were 6 bases for V and 1 base for J; bases not matched to a gene: 4. Germline V gene data show CDR1 as MNHNS and CDR2 as SASEGT. CDR3 amino acids: CASRRQGGTDTQYF. CDR3 sequence (DNA): TGTGCCAGCAGGAGACAGGGCGGCACAGATACGCAGTATTTT.

This clone was seen only a few times. This sample includes further DNA sequences coding for the same CDR3. The gene calls are TRBV12-5 and TRBJ1-3; D gene ambiguous. Germline loops: CDR1 LGHNT, CDR2 FRNRAP. The CDR3 consists of 13 residues. The ends were cut back, 7 bases at V and 4 bases at J, with 11 bases in the middle. This chain's CDR3 is CASVKLEGNTIYF. Here the CDR3 DNA reads TGTGCTAGTGTTAAATTGGAAGGAAACACCATATATTTT. The complete variable domain, with remaining parts taken from reference TRBV12-5 and TRBJ1-3, reads DARVTQTPRHKVTEMGQEVTMRCQPILGHNTVFWYRQTMMQGLELLAYFRNRAPLDDSGMPKDRFSAEMPDATLATLKIQPSEPRDSAVYFCASVKLEGNTIYFGEGSWLTVV.

This clone has just one count. CDR3 in amino acids: CSARGPNTIYF. The CDR3 DNA reads TGCAGTGCCAGGGGCCCAAACACCATATATTTT. The V call is TRBV20-1, the J call TRBJ1-3; D may be TRBD1 (6 bases). The germline gives CDR1 DFQATT, CDR2 SNEGSKA (reference sequence). There are 11 residues in the CDR3. V was shortened by 6 bases and J by 6 bases, with 9 bases between the two germline ends.

For this clone: Different DNA sequences within this sample yield the same CDR3. The chain employs TRBV5-1 and TRBJ2-7, with D tentatively TRBD1 or TRBD2 (5 bases each). Germline CDR1 is SGHRS and CDR2 is YFSETQ. CDR3 length: 13 amino acids. Trimming left V 4 bases short and J 1 base short, with 9 bases between. The CDR3 nucleotides are TGCGCCAGCAGCCGGGACGGATCCTACGAGCAGTACTTC. Protein: CASSRDGSYEQYF. The full variable domain, its missing parts supplied by reference TRBV5-1 and TRBJ2-7, is KAGVTQTPRYLIKTRGQQVTLSCSPISGHRSVSWYQQTPGQGLQFLFEYFSETQRNKGNFPGRFSGRQFSNSRSEMNVSTLELGDSALYLCASSRDGSYEQYFGPGTRLTVT.

The chain combines TRBV7-2 with TRBJ1-2, with D possibly matching TRBD1 (5 bases). Trimming shortened V by 5 bases and J by 2 bases, and 9 bases separated the two germline ends. This CDR3 comprises 13 residues. Per the germline V gene, CDR1 is SGHTA and CDR2 is FQGNSA. The CDR3 loop reads CASSPDSNYGYTF. The CDR3 region has the DNA TGTGCCAGCAGCCCCGACAGCAACTATGGCTACACCTTC. The variable domain in full, with the rest retrieved from reference TRBV7-2 and TRBJ1-2, is GAGVSQSPSNKVTEKGKDVELRCDPISGHTALYWYRQSLGQGLEFLIYFQGNSAPDKSGLPSDRFSAERTGGSVSTLTIQRTQQEDSAVYLCASSPDSNYGYTFGSGTRLTVV.

V gene TRBV6-1 combines with J gene TRBJ2-5, with D possibly TRBD2 on 6 matching bases. CDR3 length: 13 amino acids. Germline values: CDR1 MNHNS, CDR2 SASEGT. V was cut by 4 bases and J by 7 bases, with 13 bases left in between. CDR3 sequence (DNA): TGTGCCAGCAGTGGGGGTCTGGAGGGGACCCAGTACTTC. It translates to CASSGGLEGTQYF.

The rearrangement links TRBV7-8 to TRBJ1-1; no clear D. CDR1 and CDR2 (germline): SGHVS, FQNEAQ. V dropped 8 bases and J dropped 5 bases, with 15 bases sitting between them. This CDR3 has 13 residues. CDR3 region: CASGKSRETEAFF. CDR3 nucleotide sequence: TGTGCCAGCGGAAAGTCGAGGGAAACTGAAGCTTTCTTT.

The rearrangement joins TRBV19 to TRBJ1-5; maybe TRBD1 (6 bases). Germline loops: CDR1 LNHDA, CDR2 SQIVND (reference sequence). V shed 4 bases and J shed 5 bases, with 21 bases lying between them. This CDR3 comprises 17 residues. As DNA, the CDR3 is TGTGCCAGTAGTAAATACGGTAGGCAGGGGATGGATCAGCCCCAGCATTTT. Protein: CASSKYGRQGMDQPQHF.

The CDR3 loop is CASSHRGNYGYTF. The CDR3 bases are TGTGCCAGCAGCCATAGGGGAAACTATGGCTACACCTTC. The gene calls are TRBV14 and TRBJ1-2; TRBD1 might be the D (5 bases). The V and J ends lost 3 bases and 2 bases respectively, with 7 bases between them. Per the germline V gene, CDR1 is SGHDN and CDR2 is FVKESK. The CDR3 loop spans 13 amino acids.

The chain's CDR3 is CASYFGPSSYEQYF. For the CDR3, the DNA is TGTGCCAGTTATTTCGGACCGAGCTCCTACGAGCAGTACTTC. This sequence joins TRBV5-3 and TRBJ2-7; D gene uncertain. TRBV5-3 is placed among ORFs of uncertain function. The CDR3 contains 14 residues. Trimming removed 8 bases from V and 0 bases from J, with 15 bases in between.

The chain recombines TRBV7-9 with TRBJ1-6; D remains unclear. V lost 7 bases and J 5 bases, leaving 12 bases between the germline ends. The CDR3 is 14 residues long. In germline, CDR1 is SEHNR, CDR2 FQNEAQ (reference sequence). This CDR3 reads CASTLDWDNSPLHF. CDR3 sequence (DNA): TGTGCCAGCACCCTCGACTGGGATAATTCACCCCTCCACTTT. The whole variable domain, remainder taken from reference TRBV7-9 and TRBJ1-6, is DTGVSQNPRHKITKRGQNVTFRCDPISEHNRLYWYRQTLGQGPEFLTYFQNEAQLEKSRLLSDRFSAERPKGSFSTLEIQRTEQGDSAMYLCASTLDWDNSPLHFGNGTRLTVT.

V is TRBV2 and J is TRBJ1-2, with D tentatively TRBD1 (6 bases). Germline V gene sequence: CDR1 SNHLY, CDR2 FYNNEI. The CDR3 extends over 13 amino acids. The V and J ends lost 7 bases and 2 bases respectively, with 11 bases between them. As DNA, the CDR3 is TGTGCCAGCAACGAGGGGGGAAACTATGGCTACACCTTC. This translates into CASNEGGNYGYTF. The complete variable domain, with remaining parts taken from reference TRBV2 and TRBJ1-2, reads EPEVTQTPSHQVTQMGQEVILRCVPISNHLYFYWYRQILGQKVEFLVSFYNNEISEKSEIFDDQFSVERPDGSNFTLKIRSTKLEDSAMYFCASNEGGNYGYTFGSGTRLTVV.

The sample holds one count of this clone. V gene TRBV19 combines with J gene TRBJ2-1; 8 positions match TRBD2. V gave up 8 bases and J gave up 12 bases; unmatched junction bases: 15. Looked up from germline, CDR1 is LNHDA and CDR2 is SQIVND (reference sequence). The CDR3 is 14 residues long. In nucleotides, the CDR3 is TGTGCCAGTCAGGACCCCGGGGGGGTGATCGGGCAGTTCTTC. This translates into CASQDPGGVIGQFF.

The rearrangement uses TRBV7-2 and TRBJ1-1; D gene unclear. Germline CDR1 SGHTA, CDR2 FQGNSA. V lost 1 base, J lost 11 bases, and 14 bases lay in between. The CDR3 has 13 amino acids. DNA of the CDR3: TGTGCCAGCAGCTTAGACTCTCCCCTGAGGGCTTTCTTT. Its translation is CASSLDSPLRAFF.

The chain carries TRBV9 and TRBJ2-3; D unresolved. Germline lookup yields CDR1 SGDLS and CDR2 YYNGEE. V lost 2 bases and J 5 bases, leaving 3 bases between the germline ends. The CDR3 totals 11 residues. Here the CDR3 reads CASSVGDTQYF. CDR3 nucleotides: TGTGCCAGCAGCGTCGGAGATACGCAGTATTTT.

This chain connects TRBV5-4 to TRBJ1-2; D remains ambiguous. The CDR3 loop spans 14 amino acids. Germline V gene sequence: CDR1 SGHNT, CDR2 YYREEE (reference sequence). V was clipped by 5 bases and J by 2 bases, with 13 bases between them. The CDR3: CASRAGVENYGYTF. CDR3 bases: TGTGCCAGCAGGGCCGGGGTGGAGAACTATGGCTACACCTTC. The full variable domain, completed using reference TRBV5-4 and TRBJ1-2, is ETGVTQSPTHLIKTRGQQVTLRCSSQSGHNTVSWYQQALGQGPQFIFQYYREEENGRGNFPPRFSGLQFPNYSSELNVNALELDDSALYLCASRAGVENYGYTFGSGTRLTVV.

This clone was observed once. The V call is TRBV4-1, the J call TRBJ1-5; D not certain. Per germline, CDR1 MGHRA and CDR2 YSYEKL. This CDR3 has 14 residues. Between the trimmed V and J ends, which lost 4 bases and 0 bases, there was a span of 7 bases. The CDR3 DNA reads as TGCGCCAGCAGCCTATACTATAGCAATCAGCCCCAGCATTTT. This sequence encodes CASSLYYSNQPQHF.

The chain uses TRBV4-1 and TRBJ1-3; weak D call: TRBD1 (6 bases). The CDR3 extends over 14 amino acids. Looked up from germline, CDR1 is MGHRA and CDR2 is YSYEKL. The V and J ends lost 4 bases and 4 bases respectively, with 11 bases between them. CDR3 residues: CASSLPGAGNTIYF. The CDR3 DNA reads as TGCGCCAGCAGCCTCCCAGGGGCCGGAAACACCATATATTTT.

The chain has TRBV5-1 and TRBJ2-7; the D gene is possibly TRBD1 (6 bases). Germline V gene lookup returns CDR1 SGHRS and CDR2 YFSETQ. The CDR3 covers 14 residues. With 2 bases removed from V and 6 bases from J, the gap between germline ends came to 15 bases. In DNA form, the CDR3 reads TGCGCCAGCAGCTTTGGACAGAGGTTGTCCGAGCAGTACTTC. The encoded protein is CASSFGQRLSEQYF.